This record covers a single T cell receptor beta chain. The antigen is not known. The data originate from a study of cytomegalovirus exposure and HLA in healthy donors. At the level of the study: Early release data held about 92 million unique TCRs from HLA-typed donors.

A multiplex PCR was run with 60 Vbeta primers and 13 Jbeta primers. Data came from immunoSEQ multiplex PCR; TCRdb stores just in-frame clones and leaves some out. This table holds some 140,000 clones, about 80% found once. Study observations and caveats: According to the study, roughly 160 TCR beta chains were cytomegalovirus-associated. In a later analysis, V- and J-gene trimming of beta chains associated with a DCLRE1C missense variant, replicated independently. It was in a later analysis that TCR association rates were seen to vary by HLA locus, highest for DRB1 and lowest for HLA-C.

This TCR was sampled from a man aged 40-49 years in good health and CMV-seropositive. Material for sequencing was PBMCs.

CDR3 protein: CASSPSEAWRGYTF. CDR3 coding DNA: TGTGCCAGCAGCCCTAGTGAGGCCTGGAGAGGCTACACCTTC. The J gene is TRBJ1-2, the V gene TRBV9; D is undetermined. V lost 4 bases and J lost 8, with 18 bases in between. CDR3 length equals 14 residues. Germline V gene data show CDR1 as SGDLS and CDR2 as YYNGEE.